This record concerns one T cell receptor beta chain sequence. Its antigen remains unidentified. No much larger clonotype is one base removed from it; base qualities were not supplied. The data stem from a study of blood T cell repertoires in COVID-19 (dated by TCRdb to the early 2020s). General notes on the study: Samples from collaborators originated in the United States, Italy and Spain and spanned both the acute and convalescent phases of COVID-19. The material from the prospective study consisted of cDNA or gDNA derived from T cells, B-cell-depleted T cells, or PBMCs. Subjects who had been exposed to COVID-19, were actively infected with it, or had recovered from it provided the deeply sampled blood TCRbeta repertoires that made up the dataset. The repertoires were released in a freely available public database meant as a resource for research on the immune response to SARS-CoV-2. The samples were drawn from two sources: the first 160 participants of the ongoing ImmuneRACE study, and 1,254 subjects contributed by 6 global collaborators. Nearly every sample came with metadata listing a de-identified subject ID, COVID-19 status, age in years and sex. Where HLA class I and class II types were available, the types were taken from metadata supplied by the sample provider, not from assay-based typing.

Collaborating institutions collected whole blood in K2EDTA tubes following their own protocols. For TCRbeta analysis, collaborators shipped samples in one of three forms: frozen whole blood, isolated PBMCs, or DNA extracted from either of those sample types. The immunoSEQ Assay, a bias-controlled multiplex PCR, was used to amplify TCRbeta CDR3 regions from genomic DNA. The source study handled its data this way. The number of nucleated cells in each sample was estimated from the amplification of reference gene primers within the assay. To quantify the absolute abundance of each unique TCRbeta CDR3 rearrangement, sequence reads were collapsed and filtered. For each sample, productive Simpson clonality was calculated by taking the square root of Simpson's diversity index across productive rearrangements. What TCRdb holds here is the immuneACCESS table cut down to in-frame rearrangements. Part of the clones is not present; checked against another copy, under half of the missing clones reflect an unresolved V gene, and the others are unexplained. The V and J calls and clone size come from that table; D and trimming were worked out from the DNA. Within this sample are more than 130,000 clones, with approximately 91% of them counted one time only. Jointly, the top ten make up about 10% of the sample.

Paper-wide results and their limitations: The quantity of clinical and demographic metadata differed by source and by participant and was supplied without curation.

CDR1 and CDR2, per the germline V gene (reference sequence), are LGHDT and YNNKEL. The junction shows trimming of 1 base on V and 5 bases on J, and the gene matches do not reach 4 bases of it. The CDR3 starts with the cysteine, ends with the phenylalanine, and has 16 residues. Here the CDR3 DNA is all that survives: 48 bases in frame from base 1. This TCR was recovered from a man aged 50-59 years with active or convalescent COVID-19. The chain is made from TRBV3-1 (or the pseudogene TRBV3-2) and TRBJ1-4; TRBD1 fits 10 bases in the junction. Sequencing was performed on peripheral blood. The nucleotide sequence is TGTGCCAGCAGCCAAGGGACAGGGGGTCGGAATGAAAAACTGTTTTTT. Protein translation: CASSQGTGGRNEKLFF.